These T cell receptor beta chains were read from a single sample in a study of Ad26.COV2.S vaccination and SARS-CoV-2 variants. Method: immunoSEQ multiplex PCR; TCRdb's copy keeps in-frame clones and lacks some. The sample lists a few hundred thousand clones, 75% to 90% occurring once. The input for sequencing was peripheral blood, taken in a trial of Ad26.COV2.S vaccine versus placebo. The receptors shown here come from a person aged 18-60 years who received the Ad26.COV2.S COVID-19 vaccine or a placebo. CDR3s include the opening cysteine and the closing phenylalanine or tryptophan. The D gene is left open where the match is weak. Some rows have no size entry. The others give once, few or many, or a class for an expanded clone.

V: TRBV27
D: -
J: TRBJ1-5
size: few
CDR3: CASRVQDSNQPQHF
DNA: TGTGCCAGCAGGGTACAGGATAGCAATCAGCCCCAGCATTTT

V: TRBV5-6
D: -
J: TRBJ2-3
size: -
CDR3: CASSYTDTQYF
DNA: TGTGCCAGCAGCTACACAGATACGCAGTATTTT

V: TRBV7-9
D: TRBD2
J: TRBJ2-3
size: -
CDR3: CASSLGLGLAGTDTQYF
DNA: TGTGCCAGCAGCCTGGGACTGGGACTAGCGGGCACAGATACGCAGTATTTT

V: TRBV4-3
D: -
J: TRBJ1-1
size: -
CDR3: CASSQQGANTEAFF
DNA: TGCGCCAGCAGCCAACAAGGGGCGAACACTGAAGCTTTCTTT

V: TRBV7-8
D: -
J: TRBJ1-2
size: -
CDR3: CASSLEGIYYGYTF
DNA: TGTGCCAGCAGCTTAGAAGGGATTTACTATGGCTACACCTTC

V: TRBV12-3/TRBV12-4
D: -
J: TRBJ2-1
size: -
CDR3: CASSDGLYNEQFF
DNA: TGTGCCAGCAGTGACGGGCTTTACAATGAGCAGTTCTTC

V: TRBV29-1
D: -
J: TRBJ2-1
size: -
CDR3: CSVYLATHRVYNEQFF
DNA: TGCAGCGTTTACCTAGCTACTCACAGGGTTTACAATGAGCAGTTCTTC

V: TRBV7-2
D: -
J: TRBJ1-2
size: once
CDR3: CASSLGGAYGYTF
DNA: TGTGCCAGCAGCTTGGGGGGGGCCTATGGCTACACCTTC

V: TRBV11-2
D: TRBD2
J: TRBJ2-1
size: -
CDR3: CASSLVGLASYNEQFF
DNA: TGTGCCAGCAGCTTGGTCGGACTAGCGTCCTACAATGAGCAGTTCTTC

V: TRBV5-5
D: -
J: TRBJ2-3
size: -
CDR3: CASSPAEGTQYF
DNA: TGTGCCAGCAGCCCGGCGGAGGGTACGCAGTATTTT

V: TRBV27
D: -
J: TRBJ2-4
size: -
CDR3: CASSRISGLAKNIQYF
DNA: TGTGCCAGCAGCCGAATTTCGGGACTAGCCAAAAACATTCAGTACTTC

V: TRBV4-3
D: -
J: TRBJ2-1
size: -
CDR3: CASSQGLSSYNEQFF
DNA: TGCGCCAGCAGCCAAGGGTTAAGCTCCTACAATGAGCAGTTCTTC

V: TRBV19
D: -
J: TRBJ1-3
size: -
CDR3: CASSRGSGNTIYF
DNA: TGTGCCAGCTCCAGGGGATCAGGAAACACCATATATTTT

V: TRBV2
D: -
J: TRBJ2-3
size: -
CDR3: CASIIAAGRLADTQYF
DNA: TGTGCCAGCATAATAGCGGCAGGGCGGCTTGCAGATACGCAGTATTTT

V: TRBV11-2
D: -
J: TRBJ2-1
size: once
CDR3: CASSSSNEQFF
DNA: TGTGCCAGCAGCTCCTCTAATGAGCAGTTCTTC

V: TRBV7-2
D: -
J: TRBJ1-5
size: -
CDR3: CASSLTSNQPQHF
DNA: TGTGCCAGCAGCTTAACTTCTAATCAGCCCCAGCATTTT

V: TRBV7-3
D: TRBD1
J: TRBJ1-2
size: -
CDR3: CASSPQGVIEGTGGYTF
DNA: TGTGCCAGCAGCCCACAGGGTGTAATTGAGGGGACAGGCGGCTACACCTTC

V: TRBV12-3/TRBV12-4
D: -
J: TRBJ1-2
size: once
CDR3: CASSFGDSYGYTF
DNA: TGTGCCAGCAGTTTCGGGGATTCATATGGCTACACCTTC

V: TRBV6-5
D: -
J: TRBJ1-5
size: -
CDR3: CASTAPGDNQPQHF
DNA: TGTGCCAGCACCGCCCCGGGAGATAATCAGCCCCAGCATTTT

V: TRBV10-3
D: -
J: TRBJ2-3
size: -
CDR3: CAISETLTHSTDTQYF
DNA: TGTGCCATCAGTGAGACTCTGACTCATAGCACAGATACGCAGTATTTT

V: TRBV29-1
D: -
J: TRBJ1-1
size: -
CDR3: CSVDGATEAFF
DNA: TGCAGCGTTGACGGGGCCACTGAAGCTTTCTTT

V: TRBV19
D: -
J: TRBJ1-3
size: -
CDR3: CASSLSVGPGNTIYF
DNA: TGTGCCAGTAGTCTGTCAGTGGGGCCTGGAAACACCATATATTTT

V: TRBV19
D: -
J: TRBJ2-3
size: -
CDR3: CASSPLAGLTDTQYF
DNA: TGTGCCAGTAGTCCCCTTGCGGGGCTAACAGATACGCAGTATTTT

V: TRBV12-3/TRBV12-4
D: -
J: TRBJ1-2
size: -
CDR3: CASSQGTSGGYTF
DNA: TGTGCCAGCAGTCAAGGGACGTCGGGAGGCTACACCTTC

V: TRBV13
D: -
J: TRBJ2-5
size: -
CDR3: CASSLGTALLQETQYF
DNA: TGTGCCAGCAGCTTAGGGACAGCTCTCCTACAAGAGACCCAGTACTTC

V: TRBV13
D: -
J: TRBJ2-1
size: -
CDR3: CASSLGDSLEFF
DNA: TGTGCCAGCAGCTTAGGGGACTCCCTAGAGTTCTTC

V: TRBV9
D: -
J: TRBJ1-1
size: -
CDR3: CASSVGVGGGLGTEAFF
DNA: TGTGCCAGCAGCGTAGGGGTAGGTGGGGGGCTAGGCACTGAAGCTTTCTTT

V: TRBV3-1/TRBV3-2
D: TRBD1
J: TRBJ1-4
size: -
CDR3: CASSDSGTGRDEKLFF
DNA: TGTGCCAGCAGCGATTCCGGGACAGGGAGGGATGAAAAACTGTTTTTT

V: TRBV4-1
D: TRBD1
J: TRBJ1-5
size: few
CDR3: CASSQTGGNQPQHF
DNA: TGCGCCAGCAGCCAAACAGGGGGCAATCAGCCCCAGCATTTT

V: TRBV5-4
D: -
J: TRBJ2-1
size: -
CDR3: CASSVWVGNEQFF
DNA: TGTGCCAGCAGCGTATGGGTCGGCAATGAGCAGTTCTTC

V: TRBV9
D: -
J: TRBJ2-4
size: -
CDR3: CASSVENSGFGKNIQYF
DNA: TGTGCCAGCAGCGTAGAGAACTCGGGGTTTGGCAAAAACATTCAGTACTTC

V: TRBV6-5
D: -
J: TRBJ1-2
size: -
CDR3: CASSLSGAYGYTF
DNA: TGTGCCAGCAGCCTATCAGGGGCCTATGGCTACACCTTC

V: TRBV7-2
D: -
J: TRBJ1-5
size: once
CDR3: CASSLELGGLQPQHF
DNA: TGTGCCAGCAGCTTAGAGTTAGGGGGGCTTCAGCCCCAGCATTTT

V: TRBV5-4
D: TRBD2
J: TRBJ2-4
size: once
CDR3: CASSLVAAGDAKNIQYF
DNA: TGTGCCAGCAGCTTGGTCGCAGCGGGAGACGCCAAAAACATTCAGTACTTC

V: TRBV6-2/TRBV6-3
D: -
J: TRBJ1-2
size: -
CDR3: CASSGQRNYGYTF
DNA: TGTGCCAGCAGCGGACAACGCAACTATGGCTACACCTTC

V: TRBV6-5
D: TRBD1
J: TRBJ1-4
size: once
CDR3: CASSQGQGARRLFF
DNA: TGTGCCAGCAGCCAGGGACAGGGGGCGCGGCGACTGTTTTTT

V: TRBV5-5
D: -
J: TRBJ1-1
size: -
CDR3: CASSFQSIRETEAFF
DNA: TGTGCCAGCAGCTTTCAGTCCATCCGAGAGACTGAAGCTTTCTTT

V: TRBV28
D: TRBD1
J: TRBJ2-6
size: many
CDR3: CASSPAGTGIPGANVLTF
DNA: TGTGCCAGCAGTCCCGCCGGGACAGGGATCCCTGGGGCCAACGTCCTGACTTTC

V: TRBV6-5
D: -
J: TRBJ1-5
size: -
CDR3: CASSPGLREPQHF
DNA: TGTGCCAGCAGTCCGGGGCTGAGGGAGCCCCAGCATTTT

V: TRBV3-1/TRBV3-2
D: TRBD2
J: TRBJ2-3
size: -
CDR3: CASSLGLADTQYF
DNA: TGTGCCAGCAGCCTTGGACTAGCCGATACGCAGTATTTT

V: TRBV6-5
D: -
J: TRBJ1-2
size: -
CDR3: CASSYSAGSDYGYTF
DNA: TGTGCCAGCAGTTACTCGGCAGGGTCAGACTATGGCTACACCTTC

V: TRBV3-1/TRBV3-2
D: -
J: TRBJ1-3
size: once
CDR3: CASNPSASGNTIYF
DNA: TGTGCCAGCAACCCGTCGGCATCTGGAAACACCATATATTTT

V: TRBV7-2
D: -
J: TRBJ2-1
size: -
CDR3: CASSSLTAYNEQFF
DNA: TGTGCCAGCAGCTCTCTTACCGCCTACAATGAGCAGTTCTTC

V: TRBV6-5
D: -
J: TRBJ1-2
size: -
CDR3: CASSLNRESYGYTF
DNA: TGTGCCAGCAGTCTAAACAGGGAGAGCTATGGCTACACCTTC

V: TRBV9
D: -
J: TRBJ2-1
size: -
CDR3: CASSYSGAYNEQFF
DNA: TGTGCCAGCAGCTACTCGGGGGCTTACAATGAGCAGTTCTTC

V: TRBV7-9
D: TRBD1
J: TRBJ1-5
size: -
CDR3: CASSFGDSRDQPQHF
DNA: TGTGCCAGCAGCTTCGGGGACAGTCGAGATCAGCCCCAGCATTTT

V: TRBV6-5
D: -
J: TRBJ1-1
size: once
CDR3: CATGGYHPPTEAFF
DNA: TGTGCCACCGGGGGGTATCACCCCCCCACTGAAGCTTTCTTT

V: TRBV29-1
D: TRBD1
J: TRBJ2-7
size: -
CDR3: CSVEFAGGSSYEQYF
DNA: TGCAGCGTTGAATTCGCAGGGGGCAGCTCCTACGAGCAGTACTTC

V: TRBV21-1
D: -
J: TRBJ1-1
size: few
CDR3: CASSKEYRTNTEAFF
DNA: TGTGCCAGCAGCAAAGAGTACAGGACGAACACTGAAGCTTTCTTT

V: TRBV5-1
D: -
J: TRBJ1-2
size: -
CDR3: CASSLGSRVGYTF
DNA: TGCGCCAGCAGCTTGGGGTCAAGGGTTGGCTACACCTTC

V: TRBV4-1
D: TRBD2
J: TRBJ2-5
size: -
CDR3: CASSQGLAGDQETQYF
DNA: TGCGCCAGCAGCCAAGGGCTAGCGGGGGACCAAGAGACCCAGTACTTC

V: TRBV29-1
D: -
J: TRBJ2-4
size: -
CDR3: CSVESRLAKNIQYF
DNA: TGCAGCGTTGAAAGTCGGTTAGCCAAAAACATTCAGTACTTC

V: TRBV19
D: TRBD2
J: TRBJ2-2
size: -
CDR3: CASLTSSTGELFF
DNA: TGTGCCAGCCTGACTAGCAGCACCGGGGAGCTGTTTTTT

V: TRBV5-6
D: -
J: TRBJ2-2
size: -
CDR3: CASSLPTANTGELFF
DNA: TGTGCCAGCAGCCTACCGACTGCAAACACCGGGGAGCTGTTTTTT

V: TRBV19
D: -
J: TRBJ2-3
size: -
CDR3: CASSIDLVGASTDTQYF
DNA: TGTGCCAGTAGTATAGATCTCGTAGGCGCTAGCACAGATACGCAGTATTTT